This record concerns one T cell receptor (beta chain) sequence. This specimen belongs to a study of T cell responses to AZD1222 COVID-19 vaccine. Only in-frame clones appear in the TCRdb table, and some are missing; sequencing was by immunoSEQ multiplex PCR. This table holds around 140,000 clones, roughly 90% found once. The material was peripheral blood, obtained 28 days after the second AZD1222 dose. This receptor was taken from an adult who received the AZD1222 COVID-19 vaccine.

CDR3 coding DNA: TGTGCCAGCAGCTTAACCGGGGCAGGGGGCGGAGAAGCTTTCTTT. Translated: CASSLTGAGGGEAFF. The genes are TRBV7-2 and TRBJ1-1; 8 nucleotides agree with TRBD1. Germline CDR1 is SGHTA and CDR2 is FQGNSA. The CDR3 runs to 15 residues. The trim removed 2 bases at V and 8 bases at J, leaving 10 bases unmatched.